The clone carrying this TCR beta chain was counted once. The data were obtained in a study of glioma-infiltrating T cells after dendritic cell vaccination. Study-level background: Between about 2002 and 2012, patients got autologous tumor lysate-pulsed dendritic cell vaccines. At biweekly intervals, patients got three intradermal dendritic cell vaccine injections.

Time point: after dendritic cell vaccination, including at tumor progression/relapse. Selection required adequate fresh-frozen tumor tissue plus more than two years' survival data. Amplification used 60 V beta primers and 13 J beta primers. Only in-frame clones appear in the TCRdb table, and some are missing; sequencing was by immunoSEQ multiplex PCR. The sample carries approximately 85,000 clones, around 85% recorded once. The sequencing here drew on blood, taken after dendritic cell vaccination. This clonotype originated in a human donor with glioblastoma.

Here the CDR3 reads CASSARAGEYNEQFF. The CDR3 DNA sequence: TGTGCCAGCAGTGCCCGAGCGGGAGAATACAATGAGCAGTTCTTC. This chain connects TRBV6-4 to TRBJ2-1, with TRBD2 matching 8 bases. The germline gives CDR1 MRHNA, CDR2 SNTAGT. The CDR3 covers 15 residues. V gave up 4 bases and J gave up 4 bases; unmatched junction bases: 6.